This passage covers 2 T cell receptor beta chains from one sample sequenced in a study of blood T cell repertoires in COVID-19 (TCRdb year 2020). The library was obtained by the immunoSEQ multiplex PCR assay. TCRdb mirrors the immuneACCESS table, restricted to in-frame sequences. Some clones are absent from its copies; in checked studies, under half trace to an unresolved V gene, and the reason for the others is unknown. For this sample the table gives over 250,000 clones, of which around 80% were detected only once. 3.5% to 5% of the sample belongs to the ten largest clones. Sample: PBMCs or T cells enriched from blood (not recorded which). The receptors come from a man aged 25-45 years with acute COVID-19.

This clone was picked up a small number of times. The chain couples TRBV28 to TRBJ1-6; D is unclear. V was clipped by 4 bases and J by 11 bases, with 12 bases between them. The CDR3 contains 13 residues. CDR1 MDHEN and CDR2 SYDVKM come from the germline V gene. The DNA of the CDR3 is TGTGCCAGCAGTTGGTGGACTGGTGCACCCCTCCACTTT. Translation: CASSWWTGAPLHF.

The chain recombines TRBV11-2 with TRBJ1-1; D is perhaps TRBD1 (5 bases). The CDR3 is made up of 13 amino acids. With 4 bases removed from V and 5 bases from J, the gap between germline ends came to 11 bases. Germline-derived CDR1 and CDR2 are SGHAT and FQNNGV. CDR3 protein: CASSSGGWTEAFF. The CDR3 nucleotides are TGTGCCAGCAGCTCGGGGGGATGGACTGAAGCTTTCTTT.